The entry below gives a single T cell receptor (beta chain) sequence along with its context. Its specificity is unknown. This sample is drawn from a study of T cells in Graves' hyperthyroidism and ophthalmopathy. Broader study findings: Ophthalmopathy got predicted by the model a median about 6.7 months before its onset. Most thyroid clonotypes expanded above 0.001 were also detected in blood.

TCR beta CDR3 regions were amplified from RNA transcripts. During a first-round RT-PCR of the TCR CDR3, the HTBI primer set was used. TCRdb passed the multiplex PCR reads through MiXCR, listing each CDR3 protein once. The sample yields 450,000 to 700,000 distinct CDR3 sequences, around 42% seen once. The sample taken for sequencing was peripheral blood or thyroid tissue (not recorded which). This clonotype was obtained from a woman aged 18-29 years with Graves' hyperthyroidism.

The CDR3 loop is CASSYNRGLKNQPQHF. CDR3 nucleotides: TGTGCCAGCAGTTACAACAGGGGGCTGAAAAATCAGCCCCAGCATTTT. The rearrangement uses TRBV6-2 or TRBV6-3 and TRBJ1-5, with TRBD1 matching over 9 bases. Germline V gives CDR1 MNHEY, CDR2 SVGEGT. The CDR3 has 16 amino acids. The V segment lost 2 bases and the J segment 4 bases; nucleotides outside the gene matches: 6.